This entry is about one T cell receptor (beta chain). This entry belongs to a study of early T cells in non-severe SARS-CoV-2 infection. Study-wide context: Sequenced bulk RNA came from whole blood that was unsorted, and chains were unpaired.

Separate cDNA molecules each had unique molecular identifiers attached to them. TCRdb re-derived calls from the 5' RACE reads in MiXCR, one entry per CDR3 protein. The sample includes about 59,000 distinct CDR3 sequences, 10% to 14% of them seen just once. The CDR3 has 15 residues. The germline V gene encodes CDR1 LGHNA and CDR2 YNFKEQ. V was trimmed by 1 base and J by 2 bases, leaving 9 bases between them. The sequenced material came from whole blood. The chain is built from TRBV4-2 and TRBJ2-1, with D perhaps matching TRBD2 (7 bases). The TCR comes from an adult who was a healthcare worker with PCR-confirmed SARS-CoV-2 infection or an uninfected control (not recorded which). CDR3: CASSQGGGAYNEQFF. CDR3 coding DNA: TGTGCCAGCAGCCAAGGAGGGGGGGCCTACAATGAGCAGTTCTTC.